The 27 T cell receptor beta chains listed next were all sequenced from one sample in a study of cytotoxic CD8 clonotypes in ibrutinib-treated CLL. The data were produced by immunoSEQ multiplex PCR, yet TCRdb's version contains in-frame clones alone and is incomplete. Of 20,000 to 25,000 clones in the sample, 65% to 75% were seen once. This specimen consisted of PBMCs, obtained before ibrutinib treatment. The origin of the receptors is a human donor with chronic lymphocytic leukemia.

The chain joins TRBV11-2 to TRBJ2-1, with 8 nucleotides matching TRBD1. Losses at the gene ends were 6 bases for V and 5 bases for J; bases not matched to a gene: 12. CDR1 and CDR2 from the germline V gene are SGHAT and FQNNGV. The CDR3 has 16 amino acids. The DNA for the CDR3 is TGTGCCAGCAGACGCCTCAGGGGGCGGACGGACAATGAGCAGTTCTTC. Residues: CASRRLRGRTDNEQFF.

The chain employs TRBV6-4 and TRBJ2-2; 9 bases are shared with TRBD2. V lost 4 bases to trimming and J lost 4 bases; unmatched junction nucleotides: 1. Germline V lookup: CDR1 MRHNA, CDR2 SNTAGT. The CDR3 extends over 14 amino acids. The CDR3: CASSALAGTGELFF. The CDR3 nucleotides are TGTGCCAGCAGTGCACTAGCGGGCACCGGGGAGCTGTTTTTT.

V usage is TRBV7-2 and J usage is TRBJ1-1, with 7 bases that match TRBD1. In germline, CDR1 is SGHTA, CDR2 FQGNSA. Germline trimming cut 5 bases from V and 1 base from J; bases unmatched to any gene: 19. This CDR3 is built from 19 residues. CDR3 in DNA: TGTGCCAGCAGCAGGACAGGTTATATAGACGGTGTCCAGAACACTGAAGCTTTCTTT. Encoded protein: CASSRTGYIDGVQNTEAFF.

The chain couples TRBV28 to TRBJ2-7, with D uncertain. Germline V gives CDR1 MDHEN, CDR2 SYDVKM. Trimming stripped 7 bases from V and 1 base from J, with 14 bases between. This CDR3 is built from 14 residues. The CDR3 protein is CASNPVGDSYEQYF. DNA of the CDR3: TGTGCCAGCAACCCGGTAGGCGATTCCTACGAGCAGTACTTC.

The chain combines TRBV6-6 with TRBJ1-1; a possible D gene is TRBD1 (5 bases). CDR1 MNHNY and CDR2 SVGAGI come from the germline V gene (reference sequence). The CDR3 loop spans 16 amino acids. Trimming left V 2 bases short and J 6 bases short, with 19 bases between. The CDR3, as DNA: TGTGCCAGCAGTTACCAGAGGATATGGGGGTCGGCTGAAGCTTTCTTT. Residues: CASSYQRIWGSAEAFF.

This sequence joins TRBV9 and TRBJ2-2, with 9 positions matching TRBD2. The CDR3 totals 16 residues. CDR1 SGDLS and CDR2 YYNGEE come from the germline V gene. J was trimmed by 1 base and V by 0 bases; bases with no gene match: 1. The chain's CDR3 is CASSVELAGNTGELFF. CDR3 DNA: TGTGCCAGCAGCGTAGAACTAGCGGGGAACACCGGGGAGCTGTTTTTT.

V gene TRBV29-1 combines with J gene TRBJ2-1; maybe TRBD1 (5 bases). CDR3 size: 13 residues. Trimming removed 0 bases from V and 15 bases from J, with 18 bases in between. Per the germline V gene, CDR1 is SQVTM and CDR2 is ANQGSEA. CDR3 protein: CSVEEGQLGPAFF. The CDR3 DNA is TGCAGCGTTGAAGAGGGGCAGCTCGGGCCGGCGTTCTTC.

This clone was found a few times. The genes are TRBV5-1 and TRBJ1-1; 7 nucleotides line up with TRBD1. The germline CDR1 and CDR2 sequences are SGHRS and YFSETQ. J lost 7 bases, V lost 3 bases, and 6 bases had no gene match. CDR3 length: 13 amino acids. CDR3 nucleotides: TGCGCCAGCAGCTCCGGACAGGCGGATGAAGCTTTCTTT. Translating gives CASSSGQADEAFF. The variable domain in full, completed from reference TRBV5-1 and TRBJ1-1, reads KAGVTQTPRYLIKTRGQQVTLSCSPISGHRSVSWYQQTPGQGLQFLFEYFSETQRNKGNFPGRFSGRQFSNSRSEMNVSTLELGDSALYLCASSSGQADEAFFGQGTRLTVV.

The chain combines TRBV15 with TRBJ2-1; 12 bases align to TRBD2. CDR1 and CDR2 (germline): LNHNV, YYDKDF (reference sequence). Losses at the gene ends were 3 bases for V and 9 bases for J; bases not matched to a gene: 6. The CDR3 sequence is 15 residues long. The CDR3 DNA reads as TGTGCCACCAGCAGGCGGACTAGCGGGAATCCTGAGCAGTTCTTC. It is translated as CATSRRTSGNPEQFF.

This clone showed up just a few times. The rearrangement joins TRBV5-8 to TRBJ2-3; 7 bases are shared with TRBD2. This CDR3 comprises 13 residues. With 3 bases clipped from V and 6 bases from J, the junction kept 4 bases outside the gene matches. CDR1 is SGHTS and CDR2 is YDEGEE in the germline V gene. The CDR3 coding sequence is TGTGCCAGCAGCTGGACTAGGCGGGATACGCAGTATTTT. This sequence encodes CASSWTRRDTQYF.

As DNA, the CDR3 is TGCAGCGTTGAATCAGGGTTGGAAGAGACCCAGTACTTC. This gives the protein CSVESGLEETQYF. This chain connects TRBV29-1 to TRBJ2-5; possible D gene TRBD1, 5 bases. Germline V CDR1 and CDR2: SQVTM, ANQGSEA. The CDR3 is 13 residues long. V lost 2 bases and J 3 bases, leaving 10 bases between the germline ends.

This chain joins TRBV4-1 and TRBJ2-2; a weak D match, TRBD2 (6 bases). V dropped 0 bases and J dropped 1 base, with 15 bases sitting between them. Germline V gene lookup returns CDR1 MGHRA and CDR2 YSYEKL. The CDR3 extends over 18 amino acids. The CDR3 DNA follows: TGCGCCAGCAGCCAAGACTGGGCTAGCGAGTGGAACACCGGGGAGCTGTTTTTT. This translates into CASSQDWASEWNTGELFF.

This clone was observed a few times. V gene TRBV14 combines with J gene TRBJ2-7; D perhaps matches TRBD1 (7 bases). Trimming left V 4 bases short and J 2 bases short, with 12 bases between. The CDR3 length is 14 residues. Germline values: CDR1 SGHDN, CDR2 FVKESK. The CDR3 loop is CASSRQGGTYEQYF. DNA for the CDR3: TGTGCCAGCAGCCGCCAGGGGGGAACCTACGAGCAGTACTTC.

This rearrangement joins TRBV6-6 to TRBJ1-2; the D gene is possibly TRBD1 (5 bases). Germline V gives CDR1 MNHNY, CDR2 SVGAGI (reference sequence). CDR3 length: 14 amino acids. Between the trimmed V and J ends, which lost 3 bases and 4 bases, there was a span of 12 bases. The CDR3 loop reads CASSYGGTAYGYTF. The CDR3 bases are TGTGCCAGCAGTTATGGGGGTACGGCCTATGGCTACACCTTC.

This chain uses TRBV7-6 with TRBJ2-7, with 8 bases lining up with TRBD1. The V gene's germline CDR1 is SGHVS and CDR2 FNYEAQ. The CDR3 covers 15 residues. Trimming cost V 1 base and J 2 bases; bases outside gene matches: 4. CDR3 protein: CASSLEAQGAYEQYF. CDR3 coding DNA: TGTGCCAGCAGCTTAGAGGCACAGGGGGCCTACGAGCAGTACTTC.

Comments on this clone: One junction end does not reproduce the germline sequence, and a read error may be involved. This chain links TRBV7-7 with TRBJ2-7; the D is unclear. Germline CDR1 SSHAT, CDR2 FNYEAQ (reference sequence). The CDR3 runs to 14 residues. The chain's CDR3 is CASSLEPDSYEQYF. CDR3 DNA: TGTGCTAGCAGCTTAGAACCCGATTCCTACGAGCAGTACTTC.

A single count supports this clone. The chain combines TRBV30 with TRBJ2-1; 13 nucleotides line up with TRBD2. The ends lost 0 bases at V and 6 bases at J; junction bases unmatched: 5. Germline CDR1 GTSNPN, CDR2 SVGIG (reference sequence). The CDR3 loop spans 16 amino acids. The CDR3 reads CAWSVLGTSGINEQFF. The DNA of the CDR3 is TGTGCCTGGAGTGTACTAGGGACTAGCGGGATCAATGAGCAGTTCTTC.

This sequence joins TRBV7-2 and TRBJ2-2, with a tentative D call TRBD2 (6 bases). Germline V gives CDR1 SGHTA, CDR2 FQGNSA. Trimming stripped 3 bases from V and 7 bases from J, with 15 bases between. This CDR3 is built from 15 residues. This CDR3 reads CASSLGGLRDGELFF. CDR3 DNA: TGTGCCAGCAGCTTGGGGGGACTCCGGGACGGGGAGCTGTTTTTT.

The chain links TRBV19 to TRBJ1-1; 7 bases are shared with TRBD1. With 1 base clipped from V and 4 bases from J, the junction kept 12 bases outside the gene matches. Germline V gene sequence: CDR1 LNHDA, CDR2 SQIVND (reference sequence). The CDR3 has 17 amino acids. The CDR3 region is CASSIGPGGLRSTEAFF. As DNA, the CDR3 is TGTGCCAGTAGTATAGGGCCAGGGGGTTTGAGGAGCACTGAAGCTTTCTTT.

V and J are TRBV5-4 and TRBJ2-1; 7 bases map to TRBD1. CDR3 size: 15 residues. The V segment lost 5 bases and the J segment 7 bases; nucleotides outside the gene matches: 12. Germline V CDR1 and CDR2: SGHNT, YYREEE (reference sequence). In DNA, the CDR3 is TGTGCCAGCAGTGGCGAGGGGGCTCGGTCTAATGAGCAGTTCTTC. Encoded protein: CASSGEGARSNEQFF. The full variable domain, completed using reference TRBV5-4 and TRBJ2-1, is ETGVTQSPTHLIKTRGQQVTLRCSSQSGHNTVSWYQQALGQGPQFIFQYYREEENGRGNFPPRFSGLQFPNYSSELNVNALELDDSALYLCASSGEGARSNEQFFGPGTRLTVL.

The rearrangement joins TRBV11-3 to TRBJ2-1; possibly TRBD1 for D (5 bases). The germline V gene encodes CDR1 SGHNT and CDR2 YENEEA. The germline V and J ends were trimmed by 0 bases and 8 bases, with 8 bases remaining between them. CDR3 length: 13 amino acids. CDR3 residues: CASSLDWGYEQFF. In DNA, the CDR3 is TGTGCCAGCAGCTTAGACTGGGGCTATGAGCAGTTCTTC. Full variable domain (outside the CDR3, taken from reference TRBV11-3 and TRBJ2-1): EAGVVQSPRYKIIEKKQPVAFWCNPISGHNTLYWYLQNLGQGPELLIRYENEEAVDDSQLPKDRFSAERLKGVDSTLKIQPAELGDSAVYLCASSLDWGYEQFFGPGTRLTVL.

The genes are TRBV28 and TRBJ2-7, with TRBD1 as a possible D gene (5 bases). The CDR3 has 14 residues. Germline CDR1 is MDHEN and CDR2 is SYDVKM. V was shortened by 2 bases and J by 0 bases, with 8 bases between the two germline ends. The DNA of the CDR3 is TGTGCCAGCAGTTTAGCAGGGTCCTCCTACGAGCAGTACTTC. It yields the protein CASSLAGSSYEQYF.

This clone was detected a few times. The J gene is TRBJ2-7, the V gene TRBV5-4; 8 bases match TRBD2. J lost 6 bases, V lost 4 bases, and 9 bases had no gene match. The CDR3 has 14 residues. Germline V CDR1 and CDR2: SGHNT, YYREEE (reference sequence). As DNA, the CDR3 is TGTGCCAGCAGCACGGAGGGACTAGGCGGCGAGCAGTACTTC. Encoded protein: CASSTEGLGGEQYF.

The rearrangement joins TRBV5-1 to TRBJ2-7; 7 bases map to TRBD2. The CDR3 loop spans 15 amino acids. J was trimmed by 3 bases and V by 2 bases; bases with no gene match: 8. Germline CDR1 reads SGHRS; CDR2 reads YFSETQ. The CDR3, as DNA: TGCGCCAGCAGCTTTCGCGAGCGGGACTACTACGAGCAGTACTTC. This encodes CASSFRERDYYEQYF.

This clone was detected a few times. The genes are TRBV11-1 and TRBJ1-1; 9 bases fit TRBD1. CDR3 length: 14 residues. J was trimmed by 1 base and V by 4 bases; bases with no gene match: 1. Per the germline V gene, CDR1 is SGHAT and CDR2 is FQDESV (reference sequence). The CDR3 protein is CASSWGQGNTEAFF. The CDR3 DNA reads TGTGCCAGCAGCTGGGGACAGGGGAACACTGAAGCTTTCTTT.

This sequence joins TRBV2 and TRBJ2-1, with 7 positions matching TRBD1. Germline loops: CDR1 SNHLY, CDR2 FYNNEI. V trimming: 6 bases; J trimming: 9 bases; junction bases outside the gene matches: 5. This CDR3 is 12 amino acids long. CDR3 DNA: TGTGCCAGCAGGCTACAGGGGCGTGAGCAGTTCTTC. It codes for CASRLQGREQFF.

The CDR3 loop reads CASGTLTAGQSRANVLTF. The DNA for the CDR3 is TGTGCTAGTGGTACCTTAACTGCAGGACAAAGTCGGGCCAACGTCCTGACTTTC. The chain is built from TRBV12-5 and TRBJ2-6, with D possibly matching TRBD1 (5 bases). The germline V gene encodes CDR1 LGHNT and CDR2 FRNRAP. The CDR3 runs 18 residues. Trimming shortened V by 5 bases and J by 5 bases, and 22 bases separated the two germline ends.